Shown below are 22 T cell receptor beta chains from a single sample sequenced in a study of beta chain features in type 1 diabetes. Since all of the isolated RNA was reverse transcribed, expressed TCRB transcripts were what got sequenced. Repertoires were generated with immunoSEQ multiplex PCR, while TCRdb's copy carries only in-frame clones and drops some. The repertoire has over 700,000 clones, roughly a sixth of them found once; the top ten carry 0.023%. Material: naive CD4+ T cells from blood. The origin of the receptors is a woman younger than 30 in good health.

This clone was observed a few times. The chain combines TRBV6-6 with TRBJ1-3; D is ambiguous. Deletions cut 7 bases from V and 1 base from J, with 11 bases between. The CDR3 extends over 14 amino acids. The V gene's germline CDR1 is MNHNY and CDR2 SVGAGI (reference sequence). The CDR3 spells CASTLSVSGNTIYF. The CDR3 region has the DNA TGTGCCAGCACCCTAAGCGTTTCTGGAAACACCATATATTTT.

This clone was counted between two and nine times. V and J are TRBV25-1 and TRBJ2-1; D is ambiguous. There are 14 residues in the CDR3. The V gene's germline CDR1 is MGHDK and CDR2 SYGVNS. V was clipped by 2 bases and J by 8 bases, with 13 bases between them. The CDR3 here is CASSESSGHDEQFF. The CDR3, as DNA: TGTGCCAGCAGTGAAAGCAGTGGTCACGATGAGCAGTTCTTC.

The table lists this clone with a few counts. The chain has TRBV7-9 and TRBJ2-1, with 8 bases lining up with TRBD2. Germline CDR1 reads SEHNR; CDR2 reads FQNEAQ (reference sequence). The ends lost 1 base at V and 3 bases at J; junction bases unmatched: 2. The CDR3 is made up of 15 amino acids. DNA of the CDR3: TGTGCCAGCAGCTTAGATAGCGGGGTCTACAATGAGCAGTTCTTC. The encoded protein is CASSLDSGVYNEQFF.

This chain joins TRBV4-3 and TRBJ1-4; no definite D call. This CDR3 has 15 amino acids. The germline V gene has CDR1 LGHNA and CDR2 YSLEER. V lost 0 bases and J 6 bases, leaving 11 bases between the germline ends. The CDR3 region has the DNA TGCGCCAGCAGCCAAGAACCCCGTTTTGATGAAAAACTGTTTTTT. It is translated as CASSQEPRFDEKLFF.

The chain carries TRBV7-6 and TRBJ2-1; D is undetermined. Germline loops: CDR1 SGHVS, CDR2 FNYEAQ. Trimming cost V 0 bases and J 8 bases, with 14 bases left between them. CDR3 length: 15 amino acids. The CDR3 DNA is TGTGCCAGCAGCTTAGCGGGTCTGGTCTGGGATGAGCAGTTCTTC. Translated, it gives CASSLAGLVWDEQFF.

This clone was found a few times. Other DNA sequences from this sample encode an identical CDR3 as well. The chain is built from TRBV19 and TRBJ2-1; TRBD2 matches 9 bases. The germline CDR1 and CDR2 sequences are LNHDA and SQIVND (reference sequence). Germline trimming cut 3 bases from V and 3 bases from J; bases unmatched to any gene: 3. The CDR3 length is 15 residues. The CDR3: CASSILAGNYNEQFF. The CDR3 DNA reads TGTGCCAGTAGTATCCTAGCGGGAAACTACAATGAGCAGTTCTTC.

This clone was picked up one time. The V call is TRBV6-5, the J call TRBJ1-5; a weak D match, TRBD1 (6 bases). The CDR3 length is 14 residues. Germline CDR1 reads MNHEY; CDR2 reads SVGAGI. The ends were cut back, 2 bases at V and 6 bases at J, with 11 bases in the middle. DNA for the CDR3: TGTGCCAGCAGTTACAGCCTCAGGGGTCAGCCCCAGCATTTT. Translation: CASSYSLRGQPQHF.

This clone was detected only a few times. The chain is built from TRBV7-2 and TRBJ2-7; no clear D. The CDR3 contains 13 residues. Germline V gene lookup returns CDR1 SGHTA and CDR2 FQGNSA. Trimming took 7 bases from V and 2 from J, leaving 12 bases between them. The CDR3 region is CASNLRLTYEQYF. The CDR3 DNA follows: TGTGCCAGCAATTTGCGGTTAACCTACGAGCAGTACTTC. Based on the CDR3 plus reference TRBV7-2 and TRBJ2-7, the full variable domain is GAGVSQSPSNKVTEKGKDVELRCDPISGHTALYWYRQSLGQGLEFLIYFQGNSAPDKSGLPSDRFSAERTGGSVSTLTIQRTQQEDSAVYLCASNLRLTYEQYFGPGTRLTVT.

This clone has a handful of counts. CDR3 residues: CASHDRLYTGELFF. In nucleotides, the CDR3 is TGTGCCAGCCATGACAGACTTTACACCGGGGAGCTGTTTTTT. This sequence joins TRBV7-2 and TRBJ2-2, with a tentative D call TRBD1 (5 bases). This CDR3 has 14 amino acids. Trimming left V 8 bases short and J 3 bases short, with 13 bases between. The germline V gene has CDR1 SGHTA and CDR2 FQGNSA.

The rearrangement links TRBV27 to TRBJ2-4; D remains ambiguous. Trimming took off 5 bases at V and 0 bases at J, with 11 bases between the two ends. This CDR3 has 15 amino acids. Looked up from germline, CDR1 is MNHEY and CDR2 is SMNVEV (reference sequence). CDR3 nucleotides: TGTGCCAGCAGTCCCAGCGCCATAGCCAAAAACATTCAGTACTTC. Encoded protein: CASSPSAIAKNIQYF.

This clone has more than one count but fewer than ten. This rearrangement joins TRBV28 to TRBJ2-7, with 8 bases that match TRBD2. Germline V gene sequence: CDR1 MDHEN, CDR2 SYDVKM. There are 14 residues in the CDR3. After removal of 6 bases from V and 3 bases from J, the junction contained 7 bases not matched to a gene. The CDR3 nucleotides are TGTGCCAGCAGCAATACCGGGACTAGCTACGAGCAGTACTTC. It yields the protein CASSNTGTSYEQYF.

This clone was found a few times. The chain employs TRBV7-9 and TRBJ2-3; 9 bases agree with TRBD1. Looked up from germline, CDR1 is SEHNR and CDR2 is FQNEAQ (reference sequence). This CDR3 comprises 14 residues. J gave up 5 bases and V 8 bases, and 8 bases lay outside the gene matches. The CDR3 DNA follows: TGTGCCAGCCGGCGGACAGGGGCTCAAGATACGCAGTATTTT. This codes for CASRRTGAQDTQYF.

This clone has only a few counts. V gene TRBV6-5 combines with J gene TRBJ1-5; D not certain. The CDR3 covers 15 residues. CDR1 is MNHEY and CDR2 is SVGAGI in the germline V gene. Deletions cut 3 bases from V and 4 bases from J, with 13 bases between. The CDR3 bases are TGTGCCAGCAGTTATGTTTGGACGACAAATCAGCCCCAGCATTTT. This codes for CASSYVWTTNQPQHF.

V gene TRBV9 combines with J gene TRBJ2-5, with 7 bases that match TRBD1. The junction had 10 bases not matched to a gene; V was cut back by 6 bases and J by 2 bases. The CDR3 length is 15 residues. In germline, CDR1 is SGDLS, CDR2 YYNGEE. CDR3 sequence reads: CASTRQGRGQETQYF. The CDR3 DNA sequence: TGTGCCAGCACCCGACAGGGACGCGGGCAAGAGACCCAGTACTTC.

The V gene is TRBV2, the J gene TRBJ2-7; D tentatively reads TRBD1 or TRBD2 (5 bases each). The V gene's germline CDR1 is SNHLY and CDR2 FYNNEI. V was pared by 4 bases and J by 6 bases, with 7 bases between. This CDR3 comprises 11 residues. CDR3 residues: CASSGGVEQYF. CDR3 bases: TGTGCCAGCAGTGGAGGGGTCGAGCAGTACTTC.

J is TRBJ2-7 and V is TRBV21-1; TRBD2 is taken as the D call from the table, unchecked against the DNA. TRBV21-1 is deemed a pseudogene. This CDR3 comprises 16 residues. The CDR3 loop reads CASSMYSGTSGNEQYF. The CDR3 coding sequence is TGTGCCAGCAGCATGTATTCCGGGACTAGCGGGAACGAGCAGTACTTC.

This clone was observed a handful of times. As DNA, the CDR3 is TGTGCCAGCAACGAGGGGGTTGGGGGCCCTCCTCGGGAGCAGTACTTC. Its translation is CASNEGVGGPPREQYF. The chain recombines TRBV28 with TRBJ2-7; maybe TRBD1 (6 bases). CDR1 is MDHEN and CDR2 is SYDVKM in the germline V gene. This CDR3 spans 16 amino acids. V gave up 7 bases and J gave up 7 bases, with 26 bases separating them.

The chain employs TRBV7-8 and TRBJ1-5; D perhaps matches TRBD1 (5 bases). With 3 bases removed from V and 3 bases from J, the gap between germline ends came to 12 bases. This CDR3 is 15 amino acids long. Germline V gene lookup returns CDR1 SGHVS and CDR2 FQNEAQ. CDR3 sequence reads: CASSFAGFVNQPQHF. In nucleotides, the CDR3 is TGTGCCAGCAGCTTCGCAGGGTTTGTCAATCAGCCCCAGCATTTT.

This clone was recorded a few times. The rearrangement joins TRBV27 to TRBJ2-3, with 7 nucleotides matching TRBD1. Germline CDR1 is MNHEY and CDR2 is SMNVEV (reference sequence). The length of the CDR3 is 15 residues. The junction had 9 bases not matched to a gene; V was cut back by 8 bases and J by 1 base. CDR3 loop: CASSSPGTGTDTQYF. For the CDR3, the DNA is TGTGCCAGCTCCTCACCCGGGACAGGCACAGATACGCAGTATTTT.

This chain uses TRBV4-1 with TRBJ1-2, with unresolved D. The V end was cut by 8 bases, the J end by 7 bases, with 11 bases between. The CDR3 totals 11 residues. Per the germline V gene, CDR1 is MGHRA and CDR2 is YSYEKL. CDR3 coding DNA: TGCGCCAGCGGCGGGGAGCTTGGCTACACCTTC. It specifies CASGGELGYTF.

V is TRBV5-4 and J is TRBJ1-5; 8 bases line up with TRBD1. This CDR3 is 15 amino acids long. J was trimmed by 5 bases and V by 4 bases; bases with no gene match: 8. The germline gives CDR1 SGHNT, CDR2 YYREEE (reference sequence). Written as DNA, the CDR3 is TGTGCCAGCAGCCCAAAAGGACAGGGCTATCAGCCCCAGCATTTT. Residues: CASSPKGQGYQPQHF.

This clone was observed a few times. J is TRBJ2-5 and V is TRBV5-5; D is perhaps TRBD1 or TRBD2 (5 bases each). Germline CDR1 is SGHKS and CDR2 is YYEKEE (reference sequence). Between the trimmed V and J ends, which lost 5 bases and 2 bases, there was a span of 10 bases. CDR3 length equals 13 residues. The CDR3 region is CASRQGPQETQYF. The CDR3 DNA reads TGTGCCAGCAGGCAGGGACCGCAAGAGACCCAGTACTTC.